The 20 T cell receptor beta chains listed next were all sequenced from one sample in a study of CD8+CD57+ T cells in acquired aplastic anemia. Both TCR beta VDJ combination and CDR3 sequence profiling were carried out. Genomic DNA was the template for this profiling. TCRdb called the reads again in MiXCR, with one record for every CDR3 protein. The sample consists of 200,000 to 250,000 distinct CDR3 sequences, 34% of them appearing once. What was sequenced was sorted CD4+, CD8+, or CD8+CD57+ T cells (not recorded which) from PBMCs. Receptor source: a human donor in good health, serving as a control.

This clonotype was seen repeatedly, ten times or more. The rearrangement uses TRBV6-1 and TRBJ2-2; 7 nucleotides match TRBD2. Germline CDR1 is MNHNS and CDR2 is SASEGT. This CDR3 contains 13 residues. J was trimmed by 9 bases and V by 5 bases; bases with no gene match: 6. The CDR3 loop reads CASSPKRDRELFF. In DNA, the CDR3 is TGTGCCAGCAGTCCGAAGCGGGATCGGGAGCTGTTTTTT.

In this sample, this clonotype turned up many times. CDR3 protein: CASSLAGGVDTQYF. The CDR3 nucleotides read TGTGCCAGCAGCTTAGCGGGGGGGGTAGATACGCAGTATTTT. The chain has TRBV7-2 and TRBJ2-3; 7 bases fit TRBD2. V lost 0 bases, J lost 5 bases, and 2 bases stayed unmatched. Germline-derived CDR1 and CDR2 are SGHTA and FQGNSA. CDR3 length: 14 amino acids.

V gene TRBV7-3 combines with J gene TRBJ1-1; possibly TRBD1 for D (5 bases). Trimming left V 8 bases short and J 10 bases short, with 20 bases between. This CDR3 comprises 13 residues. Per germline, CDR1 SGHTA and CDR2 FQGTGA. CDR3: CASGQRASGGAFF. The CDR3 DNA follows: TGTGCCAGCGGCCAGCGGGCCTCCGGGGGAGCTTTCTTT.

The chain is built from TRBV10-3 and TRBJ1-5, with D possibly being TRBD1 (6 bases). This CDR3 is 13 amino acids long. Looked up from germline, CDR1 is ENHRY and CDR2 is SYGVKD. Trimming removed 2 bases from V and 9 bases from J, with 11 bases in between. The CDR3 here is CAISESRGWPQHF. The CDR3 DNA is TGTGCCATCAGTGAGAGTAGGGGGTGGCCCCAGCATTTT.

In this sample, this clonotype turned up a few times. This may come from a read error, since a much larger clone is one base off. The rearrangement uses TRBV19 and TRBJ2-7, with 14 bases fitting TRBD2. Germline V gene sequence: CDR1 LNHDA, CDR2 SQIVND (reference sequence). The junction had 3 bases not matched to a gene; V was cut back by 4 bases and J by 7 bases. This CDR3 is built from 14 residues. CDR3 DNA: TGTGCCAGTAGTACGGGACTAGCGGGAGCAGAGCAGTACTTC. This sequence encodes CASSTGLAGAEQYF.

V gene TRBV6-1 combines with J gene TRBJ2-1; D ambiguous. Germline values: CDR1 MNHNS, CDR2 SASEGT. Trimming cost V 6 bases and J 6 bases, with 12 bases left between them. The length of the CDR3 is 13 residues. The DNA for the CDR3 is TGTGCCAGCAGCTCCCGTGGGTGCAATGAGCAGTTCTTC. Protein sequence: CASSSRGCNEQFF.

This clonotype was seen ten or more times. The chain employs TRBV6-1 and TRBJ1-2, with D hard to call. This CDR3 contains 13 residues. Trimming cost V 4 bases and J 5 bases, with 11 bases left between them. Per germline, CDR1 MNHNS and CDR2 SASEGT. The CDR3 loop reads CASSGAMGYGYTF. The CDR3 coding sequence is TGTGCCAGCAGTGGAGCAATGGGGTATGGCTACACCTTC.

Turning to this clonotype: A single base separates this from a much larger clone, so it may be a read error. The chain uses TRBV20-1 and TRBJ1-1, with unresolved D. The CDR3 has 13 residues. Germline V gene lookup returns CDR1 DFQATT and CDR2 SNEGSKA (reference sequence). DNA for the CDR3: TGCAGTGCTTGGAAAGGACCAAACACTGAAGCTCTCTTT. This translates into CSAWKGPNTEALF.

The rearrangement uses TRBV18 and TRBJ1-1; 9 nucleotides line up with TRBD1. CDR3 length: 15 amino acids. CDR1 and CDR2 (germline): KGHSH, LQKENI. V was pared by 4 bases and J by 3 bases, with 6 bases of the junction left unmatched. In DNA form, the CDR3 reads TGTGCCAGCTCACACGCACAGGGGGCAGACACTGAAGCTTTCTTT. Amino acid sequence: CASSHAQGADTEAFF.

J is TRBJ1-2 and V is TRBV24-1, with 9 bases identical to TRBD1. CDR3 length: 15 amino acids. V lost 1 base and J lost 2; bases outside the gene matches: 1. CDR1 and CDR2 (germline): KGHDR, SFDVKD. CDR3 nucleotides: TGTGCCACCAGTGATTTCGGGACAGGGAACTATGGCTACACCTTC. Its translation: CATSDFGTGNYGYTF.

This clonotype came up many times. The V call is TRBV19, the J call TRBJ1-1; TRBD1 agrees at 7 bases. V trimming: 7 bases; J trimming: 4 bases; junction bases outside the gene matches: 9. CDR1 LNHDA and CDR2 SQIVND come from the germline V gene (reference sequence). This CDR3 has 14 residues. Written as DNA, the CDR3 is TGTGCCAGTATTAAGGGGGACAGTATCACTGAAGCTTTCTTT. It yields the protein CASIKGDSITEAFF.

The chain recombines TRBV25-1 with TRBJ1-2; D unclear. The CDR3 spans 14 residues. The V gene's germline CDR1 is MGHDK and CDR2 SYGVNS. V dropped 0 bases and J dropped 4 bases, with 9 bases sitting between them. CDR3 sequence (DNA): TGTGCCAGCAGTGAATACGTATTCGGCTATGGCTACACCTTC. Translation: CASSEYVFGYGYTF.

Many counts were recorded for this clonotype. The chain is built from TRBV10-2 and TRBJ1-1; the D is unclear. V was cut by 7 bases and J by 5 bases, with 20 bases left in between. Germline V lookup: CDR1 WSHSY, CDR2 SAAADI. This CDR3 is 15 amino acids long. The CDR3 region is CASTNQGVRGTEAFF. The CDR3, as DNA: TGCGCCAGCACCAATCAAGGCGTTCGAGGGACTGAAGCTTTCTTT.

This clonotype was observed many times. The chain couples TRBV19 to TRBJ1-2, with D hard to call. This CDR3 spans 12 amino acids. The V end was cut by 4 bases, the J end by 5 bases, with 8 bases between. CDR1 and CDR2 from the germline V gene are LNHDA and SQIVND (reference sequence). The CDR3 spells CASSSAAYGYTF. CDR3 sequence (DNA): TGTGCCAGTAGTAGTGCTGCTTATGGCTACACCTTC.

The chain is built from TRBV18 and TRBJ1-2; maybe TRBD1 (5 bases). CDR3 length: 16 residues. The germline V gene has CDR1 KGHSH and CDR2 LQKENI. With 3 bases removed from V and 4 bases from J, the gap between germline ends came to 18 bases. For the CDR3, the DNA is TGTGCCAGCTCACCCCTGGCTGGGGCGAGAACCTATGGCTACACCTTC. The encoded protein is CASSPLAGARTYGYTF.

The chain combines TRBV20-1 with TRBJ2-7; 10 positions match TRBD2. Germline lookup yields CDR1 DFQATT and CDR2 SNEGSKA (reference sequence). The CDR3 runs 15 residues. The V segment lost 5 bases and the J segment 2 bases; nucleotides outside the gene matches: 9. CDR3 coding DNA: TGCAGTGCTTCCGGGGGGCTAGCGGGGGCCTACGAGCAGTACTTC. As protein: CSASGGLAGAYEQYF.

J is TRBJ2-7 and V is TRBV10-2, with 8 bases aligning to TRBD2. Trimming removed 6 bases from V and 2 bases from J; junction bases left unmatched: 6. Germline CDR1 reads WSHSY; CDR2 reads SAAADI. This CDR3 has 14 residues. The CDR3 bases are TGCGCCAGCAGACTTAGCGGGGACGCCTACGAGCAGTACTTC. Translation gives CASRLSGDAYEQYF.

There are a few counts of this clonotype. The V and J genes are TRBV20-1 and TRBJ2-7, with D possibly matching TRBD2 (6 bases). CDR1 DFQATT and CDR2 SNEGSKA come from the germline V gene (reference sequence). V lost 5 bases, J lost 3 bases, and 14 bases lay in between. The CDR3 totals 13 residues. CDR3 in DNA: TGCAGTGCTTGCGAGGTAGCGGTCTACGAGCAGTACTTC. It specifies CSACEVAVYEQYF.

V usage is TRBV5-1 and J usage is TRBJ2-7, with D perhaps matching TRBD1 or TRBD2 (6 bases each). The CDR3 has 13 residues. Between the trimmed V and J ends, which lost 1 base and 5 bases, there was a span of 10 bases. Germline loops: CDR1 SGHRS, CDR2 YFSETQ. CDR3 sequence (DNA): TGCGCCAGCAGCTTGTGGGGGGCTGACGAGCAGTACTTC. It specifies CASSLWGADEQYF.

There are many counts of this clonotype. The V and J genes are TRBV20-1 and TRBJ2-1; 8 bases line up with TRBD2. The V segment lost 2 bases and the J segment 6 bases; nucleotides outside the gene matches: 6. Per germline, CDR1 DFQATT and CDR2 SNEGSKA (reference sequence). The CDR3 is made up of 14 amino acids. Written as DNA, the CDR3 is TGCAGTGCTAGACGCAGCGGGAGTGGCAATGAGCAGTTCTTC. Its protein is CSARRSGSGNEQFF.